Following are 26 T cell receptor beta chains from one sample sequenced in a study of human T cells and chemical hapten exposure. Indicated time point: healthy volunteer bleed at 2 weeks. Total RNA was extracted from unfractionated whole blood. Via MiXCR, TCRdb re-called the RACE reads, giving one row per CDR3 protein. The table has roughly 120,000 distinct CDR3 sequences, more than 7.5% seen once. Sequencing used whole blood. These TCRs come from a male donor in good health. Some clones in this sample may be carry-over from other donors' samples.

The V gene is TRBV29-1, the J gene TRBJ1-1; possibly TRBD1 for D (5 bases). The CDR3 length is 10 residues. In germline, CDR1 is SQVTM, CDR2 ANQGSEA. The V end was cut by 7 bases, the J end by 7 bases, with 10 bases between. This CDR3 is CSGRDVEAFF. The CDR3 nucleotides read TGCAGCGGGAGGGACGTTGAAGCTTTCTTT.

CDR3 nucleotides: TGTGCCAGCAGCCAGAAGGGAAATCAGCCCCAGCATTTT. Translated, it gives CASSQKGNQPQHF. The J gene is TRBJ1-5, the V gene TRBV3-1; D unresolved. Trimming cost V 3 bases and J 4 bases, with 7 bases left between them. This CDR3 is built from 13 residues. Germline V lookup: CDR1 LGHDT, CDR2 YNNKEL (reference sequence).

This clonotype appeared a few times. V usage is TRBV18 and J usage is TRBJ1-1; 7 bases map to TRBD1. There are 12 residues in the CDR3. The trim removed 3 bases at V and 10 bases at J, leaving 5 bases unmatched. Per germline, CDR1 KGHSH and CDR2 LQKENI. CDR3 coding DNA: TGTGCCAGCTCACCCGACAGGGTCGGAGCTTTCTTT. Translated: CASSPDRVGAFF.

This clonotype was counted only a few times. The rearrangement uses TRBV7-7 and TRBJ2-3, with 8 bases lining up with TRBD2. Germline values: CDR1 SSHAT, CDR2 FNYEAQ (reference sequence). The V gene end was trimmed by 5 bases and the J gene end by 6 bases; junction bases not matched to a gene: 13. This CDR3 comprises 16 residues. The CDR3 protein is CASSVGTSRESDTQYF. DNA for the CDR3: TGTGCCAGCAGCGTCGGGACTAGTAGGGAGTCGGATACGCAGTATTTT.

This clonotype appeared a few times. The gene calls are TRBV7-2 and TRBJ2-5; unclear D gene. The V end lost 4 bases, the J end lost 2 bases, and 11 bases lay between the germline ends. The CDR3 totals 14 residues. Germline V gene lookup returns CDR1 SGHTA and CDR2 FQGNSA. DNA of the CDR3: TGTGCCAGCAGCTCCGACCTGGCTCAAGAGACCCAGTACTTC. This gives the protein CASSSDLAQETQYF.

J is TRBJ1-5 and V is TRBV12-3 or TRBV12-4; D unresolved. Trimming removed 5 bases at V and 3 bases at J, with 8 bases between. The CDR3 runs to 13 residues. The CDR3 DNA is TGTGCCAGCAGTACTAGTATCAATCAGCCCCAGCATTTT. Translation gives CASSTSINQPQHF.

There are a few counts of this clonotype. The rearrangement joins TRBV29-1 to TRBJ1-2, with D maybe TRBD1 (5 bases). Germline V gene data show CDR1 as SQVTM and CDR2 as ANQGSEA. The CDR3 is made up of 11 amino acids. Deletions cut 2 bases from V and 8 bases from J, with 9 bases between. The CDR3 region has the DNA TGCAGCGTTGAATGGGACCAAGGCTACACCTTC. Protein product: CSVEWDQGYTF.

This chain joins TRBV2 and TRBJ2-5; unclear D gene. CDR3 size: 15 residues. CDR1 and CDR2 (germline): SNHLY, FYNNEI. V gave up 1 base and J gave up 3 bases, with 12 bases separating them. The CDR3 DNA reads as TGTGCCAGCAGTGAAGGCAGCTACCTTAAAGAGACCCAGTACTTC. This gives the protein CASSEGSYLKETQYF.

This chain connects TRBV30 to TRBJ2-7; tentatively, D is TRBD2 (5 bases). The CDR3 covers 12 residues. The ends were cut back, 0 bases at V and 4 bases at J, with 7 bases in the middle. Per germline, CDR1 GTSNPN and CDR2 SVGIG (reference sequence). The CDR3 bases are TGTGCCTGGAGTGTTTCGGGATACGAGCAGTACTTC. Amino acid sequence: CAWSVSGYEQYF.

J is TRBJ1-2 and V is TRBV7-2, with D tentatively TRBD1 (6 bases). The CDR3 contains 14 residues. The V gene lost 3 bases and the J gene lost 4 bases, with 12 bases spanning the gap. Germline CDR1 and CDR2: SGHTA and FQGNSA. CDR3 region: CASSFTQGSYGYTF. The CDR3 DNA follows: TGTGCCAGCAGCTTCACCCAGGGGAGCTATGGCTACACCTTC.

This clonotype turned up a few times. The chain combines TRBV2 with TRBJ1-4; perhaps TRBD1 as D (5 bases). The CDR3 runs to 15 residues. CDR1 and CDR2 from the germline V gene are SNHLY and FYNNEI. V gave up 4 bases and J gave up 7 bases, with 16 bases separating them. The CDR3: CASSAGDSLGEKLFF. Here the CDR3 DNA reads TGTGCCAGCAGTGCCGGCGACAGCTTGGGTGAAAAACTGTTTTTT.

The V gene is TRBV7-8, the J gene TRBJ2-4, with TRBD1 identical over 7 bases. The CDR3 totals 14 residues. With V trimmed by 1 base and J by 7 bases, 4 bases remained unmatched. The germline V gene encodes CDR1 SGHVS and CDR2 FQNEAQ. In nucleotides, the CDR3 is TGTGCCAGCAGCTTAGGAGGGGGCCGGAACATTCAGTACTTC. Translating it yields CASSLGGGRNIQYF.

This clonotype was seen more than once but under ten times. The V call is TRBV7-6, the J call TRBJ2-5; unclear D gene. Trimming pared 6 bases from V and 2 bases from J, leaving 13 bases between. The germline V gene has CDR1 SGHVS and CDR2 FNYEAQ. The CDR3 is 14 residues long. CDR3 loop: CASRPYVGQETQYF. For the CDR3, the DNA is TGTGCCAGCAGGCCCTACGTTGGGCAAGAGACCCAGTACTTC.

V gene TRBV10-2 combines with J gene TRBJ2-2, with a weak D call TRBD1 (6 bases). Trimming shortened V by 5 bases and J by 8 bases, and 9 bases separated the two germline ends. CDR1 is WSHSY, CDR2 SAAADI, per germline. The CDR3 loop spans 12 amino acids. CDR3 coding DNA: TGCGCCAGCAGTCAGGGGTTAGGGGAGCTGTTTTTT. Translated, it gives CASSQGLGELFF.

The CDR3 nucleotides are TGTGCCAGCAGCTTAGAAGCGGAAGGGTCTTGGTACATTCAGTACTTC. As protein: CASSLEAEGSWYIQYF. The chain uses TRBV7-9 and TRBJ2-4; the D gene is possibly TRBD2 (5 bases). The CDR3 has 16 residues. Trimming cost V 1 base and J 8 bases, with 18 bases left between them. CDR1 is SEHNR and CDR2 is FQNEAQ in the germline V gene (reference sequence).

This clonotype was counted many times. The chain links TRBV4-3 to TRBJ1-1; 7 positions match TRBD1. This CDR3 comprises 15 residues. J lost 3 bases, V lost 4 bases, and 8 bases had no gene match. Germline CDR1 and CDR2: LGHNA and YSLEER. CDR3 region: CASSPSTGTDTEAFF. The CDR3 DNA reads as TGCGCCAGCAGCCCCTCGACAGGGACGGACACTGAAGCTTTCTTT.

The chain has TRBV5-6 and TRBJ2-1, with 8 bases matching TRBD2. With V trimmed by 3 bases and J by 3 bases, 5 bases remained unmatched. CDR3 length: 15 residues. Germline CDR1 SGHDT, CDR2 YYEEEE. CDR3 in DNA: TGTGCCAGCAGCTATGGGGCGGGAGGCTACAATGAGCAGTTCTTC. Translated: CASSYGAGGYNEQFF.

In its sample, this clonotype was seen a few times. The V call is TRBV11-2, the J call TRBJ2-3; the match to TRBD1 covers 11 bases. After removal of 5 bases from V and 3 bases from J, the junction contained 4 bases not matched to a gene. CDR3 length: 15 amino acids. Germline-derived CDR1 and CDR2 are SGHAT and FQNNGV. The CDR3, as DNA: TGTGCCAGCAGCGCCTGGGACAGGGGGACAGATACGCAGTATTTT. Encoded protein: CASSAWDRGTDTQYF.

This clonotype was recorded many times. V gene TRBV20-1 combines with J gene TRBJ2-1, with D tentatively TRBD1 (5 bases). In germline, CDR1 is DFQATT, CDR2 SNEGSKA (reference sequence). Trimming left V 0 bases short and J 0 bases short, with 9 bases between. The CDR3 runs 15 residues. CDR3 bases: TGCAGTGCTAGAGAAAGACAGAGCTCCTACAATGAGCAGTTCTTC. Its translation is CSARERQSSYNEQFF.

The J gene is TRBJ2-7, the V gene TRBV20-1; D call uncertain. Trimming stripped 1 base from V and 2 bases from J, with 3 bases between. The CDR3 has 11 amino acids. The V gene's germline CDR1 is DFQATT and CDR2 SNEGSKA (reference sequence). In nucleotides, the CDR3 is TGCAGTGCTAGAGTCACCTACGAGCAGTACTTC. This encodes CSARVTYEQYF.

This clonotype has ten or more counts. The chain uses TRBV12-3 or TRBV12-4 and TRBJ1-1; a weak D match, TRBD1 (6 bases). This CDR3 is built from 14 residues. V dropped 6 bases and J dropped 1 base, with 12 bases sitting between them. DNA for the CDR3: TGTGCCAGCAGGGGCGGGGGCCGGAACACTGAAGCTTTCTTT. Amino acids: CASRGGGRNTEAFF.

The chain couples TRBV12-3 or TRBV12-4 to TRBJ2-1, with TRBD2 identical over 12 bases. V shed 6 bases, J shed 0 bases, and the junction held 6 bases outside the gene matches. There are 17 residues in the CDR3. CDR3 nucleotides: TGTGCCAGCAGGGGGACTAGCGGGCGTAGCTCCTACAATGAGCAGTTCTTC. Residues: CASRGTSGRSSYNEQFF.

This clonotype appeared many times. The chain couples TRBV11-2 to TRBJ2-3, with a weak D call TRBD2 (5 bases). The V gene lost 2 bases and the J gene lost 0 bases, with 18 bases spanning the gap. The germline V gene has CDR1 SGHAT and CDR2 FQNNGV. This CDR3 is built from 18 residues. CDR3 sequence: CASSLSSHIRTSTDTQYF. The DNA for the CDR3 is TGTGCCAGCAGCTTATCGTCGCATATCAGGACTAGCACAGATACGCAGTATTTT.

This clonotype was picked up a small number of times. The chain is built from TRBV29-1 and TRBJ2-1; D is unclear. V was pared by 1 base and J by 4 bases, with 2 bases between. CDR3 size: 11 residues. Germline V gene data show CDR1 as SQVTM and CDR2 as ANQGSEA. The CDR3 sequence: CSVEGYNEQFF. In DNA, the CDR3 is TGCAGCGTTGAAGGTTACAATGAGCAGTTCTTC.

This clonotype was recorded a few times. The gene calls are TRBV9 and TRBJ2-5, with TRBD1 as a possible D gene (6 bases). Trimming removed 4 bases at V and 2 bases at J, with 18 bases between. Germline assignment: CDR1 SGDLS and CDR2 YYNGEE. This CDR3 has 16 amino acids. The CDR3, as DNA: TGTGCCAGCAGCCCCGGAGACCGGGACATACAAGAGACCCAGTACTTC. This encodes CASSPGDRDIQETQYF.

In this sample, this clonotype turned up a few times. The chain employs TRBV20-1 and TRBJ2-4; TRBD2 might be the D (6 bases). V lost 1 base and J lost 6, with 16 bases in between. The CDR3 is 15 amino acids. CDR1 is DFQATT and CDR2 is SNEGSKA in the germline V gene (reference sequence). CDR3 residues: CSARVGGVSGNIQYF. CDR3 DNA sequence: TGCAGTGCTAGAGTAGGAGGGGTTAGCGGAAACATTCAGTACTTC.